This TCR beta chain is from a study of T cell responses to AZD1222 COVID-19 vaccine. The study, taken as a whole, reports: Two doses of AZD1222 preceded a rise in Spike-specific TCR breadth and depth. Spike regions recognized by vaccine-associated CD4 TCRs spanned the protein, led by 160-218 and 743-854.

Trimming removed 4 bases from V and 0 bases from J, with 1 base in between. The CDR3 is made up of 11 amino acids. CDR1 and CDR2 (germline): SGHRS, YFSETQ. Worth noting for this clone: As yet, its antigen is unknown.

TCRdb's table, derived via immunoSEQ multiplex PCR, lists solely in-frame clones and lacks some. The table lists some 99,000 clones, around nine tenths of them singletons. This chain uses TRBV5-1 with TRBJ1-1; no clear D. This TCR was sampled from an adult in good health. The sample here was peripheral blood, taken on day 0 of AZD1222 vaccination. This CDR3 is CASSLNTEAFF. The CDR3 DNA reads TGCGCCAGCAGCCTGAACACTGAAGCTTTCTTT.